This T cell receptor beta chain was captured in a study of T-cell memory formation after mild COVID-19. V trimming: 5 bases; J trimming: 0 bases; junction bases outside the gene matches: 7. CDR1 and CDR2 (germline): MGHRA, YSYEKL. The CDR3 is 15 residues long. 5'RACE with constant-segment primers yielded barcoded, UMI-tagged TCR alpha and TCR beta cDNA libraries. TCRdb called the 5' RACE reads again in MiXCR, with one record for every CDR3 protein. Here the sample spans some 45,000 distinct CDR3 sequences, 25% to 35% being singletons. This TCR was sampled from a man aged 18 to 30 who had mild COVID-19 (a few samples of this study predate the infection). Cell type and time point are not known. The sample comprised PBMCs or a T cell subset sorted from them (not recorded which). The chain carries TRBV4-1 and TRBJ2-7; the match to TRBD1 covers 7 bases. CDR3: CASSVRGQSSYEQYF. The CDR3 coding sequence is TGCGCCAGCAGCGTTCGGGGACAGAGCTCCTACGAGCAGTACTTC.